The 9 T cell receptor beta chains reported below all come from one sample, sequenced in a study of cytomegalovirus exposure and HLA in healthy donors. Amplification used 60 Vbeta primers and 13 Jbeta primers. Generated by immunoSEQ multiplex PCR, the TCRdb table keeps only in-frame clones and is missing some. Of under 200,000 clones listed, over 75% are singletons. Sequenced material: PBMCs. These receptors all stem from a man aged 18 to 29 in good health and CMV-seropositive.

The J gene is TRBJ1-2, the V gene TRBV7-8, with 9 bases identical to TRBD1. Trimming removed 2 bases from V and 5 bases from J; junction bases left unmatched: 6. Germline lookup yields CDR1 SGHVS and CDR2 FQNEAQ. The CDR3 is 15 residues long. The CDR3 DNA reads as TGTGCCAGCAGCTTAAAAAAAGGACAGGGGTATGGCTACACCTTC. Its protein product is CASSLKKGQGYGYTF.

This clone appeared once. The chain joins TRBV19 to TRBJ2-1; 7 nucleotides align to TRBD2. The trim removed 5 bases at V and 4 bases at J, leaving 17 bases unmatched. Germline V gene sequence: CDR1 LNHDA, CDR2 SQIVND (reference sequence). The CDR3 is 18 residues long. CDR3 nucleotides: TGTGCCAGTAGTCCCCGGGGGGAAGGTCTAGGGGTGTACAATGAGCAGTTCTTC. Protein sequence: CASSPRGEGLGVYNEQFF.

The CDR3 spells CASSDSTPTYEQYF. The CDR3 nucleotides read TGCGCCAGCAGCGACTCCACTCCTACCTACGAGCAGTACTTC. The chain carries TRBV5-1 and TRBJ2-7; no clear D gene. The V and J ends lost 4 bases and 2 bases respectively, with 13 bases between them. The germline V gene encodes CDR1 SGHRS and CDR2 YFSETQ. The CDR3 is made up of 14 amino acids.

This clone was found a few times. The chain combines TRBV11-2 with TRBJ2-7; D may be TRBD2 (6 bases). This CDR3 comprises 15 residues. The germline V gene encodes CDR1 SGHAT and CDR2 FQNNGV. Trimming pared 5 bases from V and 1 base from J, leaving 15 bases between. Here the CDR3 DNA reads TGTGCCAGCAGCGCAATTGGAGGGCTTTCCTACGAGCAGTACTTC. Translated: CASSAIGGLSYEQYF.

This clone was picked up one time. The V call is TRBV5-1, the J call TRBJ1-1; the match to TRBD1 covers 8 bases. Germline V gene lookup returns CDR1 SGHRS and CDR2 YFSETQ. The CDR3 loop spans 14 amino acids. Losses at the gene ends were 4 bases for V and 5 bases for J; bases not matched to a gene: 7. DNA of the CDR3: TGCGCCAGCAGCCCAGGGACAGGCGGAACTGAAGCTTTCTTT. Protein product: CASSPGTGGTEAFF.

This clone was recorded once. The gene calls are TRBV28 and TRBJ2-5, with unresolved D. The CDR3 spans 11 residues. CDR1 MDHEN and CDR2 SYDVKM come from the germline V gene. Between the trimmed V and J ends, which lost 3 bases and 5 bases, there was a span of 4 bases. The CDR3 nucleotides read TGTGCCAGCAGTTTTATGGAGACCCAGTACTTC. Translating it yields CASSFMETQYF.

The rearrangement uses TRBV6-1 and TRBJ1-3; D unresolved. There are 12 residues in the CDR3. V lost 4 bases, J lost 4 bases, and 5 bases lay in between. The germline V gene has CDR1 MNHNS and CDR2 SASEGT. The CDR3 loop is CASSVEGNTIYF. In DNA form, the CDR3 reads TGTGCCAGCAGTGTAGAGGGAAACACCATATATTTT.

The rearrangement links TRBV5-1 to TRBJ2-3; TRBD2 agrees at 9 bases. Unmatched junction bases numbered 8, after V lost 7 bases and J lost 8 bases. Per germline, CDR1 SGHRS and CDR2 YFSETQ. This CDR3 is built from 13 residues. The CDR3 sequence is CASAGGPSGTQYF. CDR3 in DNA: TGCGCCAGCGCGGGGGGGCCTTCGGGTACGCAGTATTTT. Using reference TRBV5-1 and TRBJ2-3 for the parts outside the CDR3, the full variable domain is KAGVTQTPRYLIKTRGQQVTLSCSPISGHRSVSWYQQTPGQGLQFLFEYFSETQRNKGNFPGRFSGRQFSNSRSEMNVSTLELGDSALYLCASAGGPSGTQYFGPGTRLTVL.

This sequence joins TRBV9 and TRBJ2-1; 11 nucleotides match TRBD2. Per the germline V gene, CDR1 is SGDLS and CDR2 is YYNGEE. Germline trimming cut 4 bases from V and 0 bases from J; bases unmatched to any gene: 6. The length of the CDR3 is 17 residues. The CDR3 sequence: CASSPTSGGHSYNEQFF. The DNA for the CDR3 is TGTGCCAGCAGCCCCACTAGCGGGGGTCACTCCTACAATGAGCAGTTCTTC.